The 17 T cell receptor beta chains given below trace back to one sample, sequenced in a study of CD4 T cells in relation to SARS-CoV-2 and coronaviruses. CD4+ T cells from unexposed donors were obtained before the COVID-19 pandemic (2011-2018). The cells were cultured for about ten days before CD4+ T cells were isolated. Their antigens remain unidentified. Using immunoSEQ multiplex PCR, the repertoire was profiled, and TCRdb retains in-frame clones only, with some absent. The sample lists approximately 21,000 clones, roughly four fifths occurring once. Material: CD4+ T cells from PBMCs, cultured in vitro. These receptors originate from a human donor in good health.

The chain uses TRBV6-5 and TRBJ1-5; D gene ambiguous. The germline V gene has CDR1 MNHEY and CDR2 SVGAGI. Trimming removed 5 bases at V and 5 bases at J, with 7 bases between. This CDR3 has 12 amino acids. The CDR3 is CASSTLDQPQHF. For the CDR3, the DNA is TGTGCCAGCAGTACACTCGATCAGCCCCAGCATTTT.

This sequence joins TRBV6-1 and TRBJ1-5; TRBD1 matches at 8 bases. The CDR3 is 17 residues long. The germline V gene has CDR1 MNHNS and CDR2 SASEGT. V lost 2 bases and J lost 7; bases outside the gene matches: 13. The CDR3 DNA follows: TGTGCCAGCAGTGAAAGAGTCTTTGTCGACAGGGGACAGCCCCAGCATTTT. Translating it yields CASSERVFVDRGQPQHF.

The chain links TRBV5-1 to TRBJ2-3; 7 nucleotides agree with TRBD1. The germline V gene has CDR1 SGHRS and CDR2 YFSETQ. The CDR3 is 18 residues long. The V and J ends lost 0 bases and 1 base, in that order; junction bases with no gene match: 11. CDR3 region: CASSLGLQGSVRTDTQYF. The CDR3 region has the DNA TGCGCCAGCAGCTTGGGCTTACAGGGGTCGGTTCGCACAGATACGCAGTATTTT. The full variable domain, its missing parts supplied by reference TRBV5-1 and TRBJ2-3, is KAGVTQTPRYLIKTRGQQVTLSCSPISGHRSVSWYQQTPGQGLQFLFEYFSETQRNKGNFPGRFSGRQFSNSRSEMNVSTLELGDSALYLCASSLGLQGSVRTDTQYFGPGTRLTVL.

The chain uses TRBV4-1 and TRBJ1-5; the match to TRBD1 covers 8 bases. Germline values: CDR1 MGHRA, CDR2 YSYEKL. J lost 5 bases, V lost 0 bases, and 6 bases had no gene match. This CDR3 spans 16 amino acids. The CDR3 nucleotides are TGCGCCAGCAGCCAAGATGTACGGACAGGGTATCAGCCCCAGCATTTT. Its translation is CASSQDVRTGYQPQHF.

The chain has TRBV25-1 and TRBJ1-2; TRBD1 is a possible D gene (5 bases). Per germline, CDR1 MGHDK and CDR2 SYGVNS. The CDR3 contains 13 residues. V was pared by 4 bases and J by 8 bases, with 14 bases between. The CDR3 region is CASSVREGYGYTF. The CDR3 coding sequence is TGTGCCAGCAGTGTTCGGGAGGGGTACGGCTACACCTTC.

This clone was detected only once. The J gene is TRBJ2-7, the V gene TRBV7-9; 11 bases fit TRBD1. CDR1 is SEHNR and CDR2 is FQNEAQ in the germline V gene (reference sequence). This CDR3 has 15 amino acids. After removal of 5 bases from V and 3 bases from J, the junction contained 6 bases not matched to a gene. The CDR3 reads CASSPLGQGVYEQYF. In DNA, the CDR3 is TGTGCCAGCAGCCCGCTGGGACAGGGGGTCTACGAGCAGTACTTC.

The chain has TRBV2 and TRBJ1-3; perhaps TRBD1 as D (5 bases). This CDR3 has 15 amino acids. Looked up from germline, CDR1 is SNHLY and CDR2 is FYNNEI. V was pared by 4 bases and J by 0 bases, with 10 bases between. The CDR3 protein is CASSGQPFSGNTIYF. CDR3 DNA sequence: TGTGCCAGCAGTGGACAGCCCTTCTCTGGAAACACCATATATTTT.

J is TRBJ1-6 and V is TRBV5-1; D uncertain. This CDR3 is 15 amino acids long. Between the trimmed V and J ends, which lost 4 bases and 0 bases, there was a span of 8 bases. Germline CDR1 SGHRS, CDR2 YFSETQ. CDR3 region: CASSLGSSYNSPLHF. The CDR3 DNA sequence: TGCGCCAGCAGCCTGGGCAGCTCCTATAATTCACCCCTCCACTTT.

The V call is TRBV19, the J call TRBJ2-3, with TRBD2 identical over 9 bases. Germline assignment: CDR1 LNHDA and CDR2 SQIVND (reference sequence). The CDR3 spans 15 residues. The V segment lost 8 bases and the J segment 2 bases; nucleotides outside the gene matches: 8. This CDR3 reads CASAGSGGFTDTQYF. The CDR3 nucleotides are TGTGCCAGTGCGGGTAGCGGGGGTTTCACAGATACGCAGTATTTT.

The V call is TRBV3-1 (or the pseudogene TRBV3-2), the J call TRBJ2-7; D could derive from TRBD1 or TRBD2 (5 bases each). The germline V gene has CDR1 LGHDT and CDR2 YNNKEL (reference sequence). The CDR3 spans 13 residues. V lost 0 bases and J lost 9, with 12 bases in between. CDR3 loop: CASSQEGPLGQYF. The CDR3 DNA reads TGTGCCAGCAGCCAAGAGGGACCCCTAGGGCAGTACTTC.

The chain joins TRBV7-8 to TRBJ2-7; tentatively, D is TRBD2 (5 bases). The CDR3 is made up of 16 amino acids. Trimming cost V 5 bases and J 2 bases, with 19 bases left between them. Germline values: CDR1 SGHVS, CDR2 FQNEAQ. The CDR3 DNA is TGTGCCAGCAGCGCCACACCGGGATTGGGTACCTACGAGCAGTACTTC. Protein: CASSATPGLGTYEQYF.

This rearrangement joins TRBV7-9 to TRBJ2-6; 12 bases fit TRBD1. CDR3 length: 18 residues. Germline V CDR1 and CDR2: SEHNR, FQNEAQ (reference sequence). Losses at the gene ends were 4 bases for V and 3 bases for J; bases not matched to a gene: 7. The CDR3 DNA reads TGTGCCAGCAGCTATGGGACAGGGGGCGGGTATGGGGCCAACGTCCTGACTTTC. Protein sequence: CASSYGTGGGYGANVLTF.

CDR3 sequence reads: CASSPMGVGQPQHF. The CDR3 DNA reads as TGTGCCAGCAGCCCCATGGGGGTGGGTCAGCCCCAGCATTTT. The rearrangement uses TRBV6-5 and TRBJ1-5, with D maybe TRBD1 (5 bases). The CDR3 is 14 residues long. V lost 6 bases to trimming and J lost 6 bases, with 15 bases between them. From germline, CDR1 is MNHEY and CDR2 SVGAGI.

V and J are TRBV3-1 (or the pseudogene TRBV3-2) and TRBJ2-1; D is perhaps TRBD2 (5 bases). V was cut by 3 bases and J by 10 bases, with 13 bases left in between. The CDR3 covers 13 residues. CDR1 is LGHDT and CDR2 is YNNKEL in the germline V gene (reference sequence). CDR3 bases: TGTGCCAGCAGCCAGACCGGACTGTCGGAGCAGTTCTTC. It codes for CASSQTGLSEQFF.

This clone has a single count. The V and J genes are TRBV11-2 and TRBJ1-3, with D unresolved. Trimming took off 2 bases at V and 0 bases at J, with 8 bases between the two ends. CDR3 length equals 15 residues. Germline values: CDR1 SGHAT, CDR2 FQNNGV. The CDR3 loop is CASSLPAISGNTIYF. In DNA, the CDR3 is TGTGCCAGCAGCTTACCAGCGATCTCTGGAAACACCATATATTTT.

This clone came up once. CDR3 sequence (DNA): TGCGCCAGCAGCTTTCCCGCGTTCGGGGAGCTGTTTTTT. It yields the protein CASSFPAFGELFF. V usage is TRBV5-1 and J usage is TRBJ2-2; D gene uncertain. The ends were cut back, 2 bases at V and 7 bases at J, with 9 bases in the middle. The V gene's germline CDR1 is SGHRS and CDR2 YFSETQ. This CDR3 spans 13 amino acids.

The rearrangement uses TRBV7-2 and TRBJ1-1, with D uncertain. Trimming shortened V by 2 bases and J by 2 bases, and 15 bases separated the two germline ends. CDR3 length equals 16 residues. CDR1 and CDR2 (germline): SGHTA, FQGNSA. CDR3 amino acids: CASSLFPTSGNTEAFF. The DNA for the CDR3 is TGTGCCAGCAGCTTATTTCCCACTTCCGGTAACACTGAAGCTTTCTTT.